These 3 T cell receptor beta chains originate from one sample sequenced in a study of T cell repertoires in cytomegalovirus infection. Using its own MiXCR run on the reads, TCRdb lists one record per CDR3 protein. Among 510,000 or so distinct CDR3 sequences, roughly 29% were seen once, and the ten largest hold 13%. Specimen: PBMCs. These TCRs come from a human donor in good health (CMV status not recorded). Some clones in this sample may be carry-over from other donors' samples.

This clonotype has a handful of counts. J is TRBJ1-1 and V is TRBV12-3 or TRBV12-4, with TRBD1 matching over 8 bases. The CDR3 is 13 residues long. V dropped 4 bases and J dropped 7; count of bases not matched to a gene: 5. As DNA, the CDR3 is TGTGCCAGCAGTTCCGGACAGGGACGTGAAGCTTTCTTT. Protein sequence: CASSSGQGREAFF.

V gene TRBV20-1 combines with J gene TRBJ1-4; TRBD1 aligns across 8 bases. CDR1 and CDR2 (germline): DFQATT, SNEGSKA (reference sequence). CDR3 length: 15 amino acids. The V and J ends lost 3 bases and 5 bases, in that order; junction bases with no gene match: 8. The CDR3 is CSASLHRGENEKLFF. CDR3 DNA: TGCAGTGCTAGCCTACACAGGGGGGAAAATGAAAAACTGTTTTTT.

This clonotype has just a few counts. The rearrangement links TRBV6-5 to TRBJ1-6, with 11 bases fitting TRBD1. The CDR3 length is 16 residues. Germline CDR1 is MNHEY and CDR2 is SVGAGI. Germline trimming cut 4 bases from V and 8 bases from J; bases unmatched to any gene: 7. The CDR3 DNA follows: TGTGCCAGCAGTTCCCTCCGGACAGGGGGCGATTCACCCCTCCACTTT. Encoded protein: CASSSLRTGGDSPLHF.